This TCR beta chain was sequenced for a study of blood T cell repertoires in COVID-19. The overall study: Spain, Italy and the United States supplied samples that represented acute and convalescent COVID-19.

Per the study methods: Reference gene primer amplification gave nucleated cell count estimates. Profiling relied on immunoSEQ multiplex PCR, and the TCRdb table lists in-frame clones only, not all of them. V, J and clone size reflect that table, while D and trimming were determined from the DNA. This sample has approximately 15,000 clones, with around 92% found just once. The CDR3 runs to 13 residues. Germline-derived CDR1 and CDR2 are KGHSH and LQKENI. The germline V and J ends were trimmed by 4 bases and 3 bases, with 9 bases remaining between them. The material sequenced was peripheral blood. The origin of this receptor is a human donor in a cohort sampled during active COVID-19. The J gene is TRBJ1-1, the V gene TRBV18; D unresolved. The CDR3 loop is CASSLQMYTEAFF. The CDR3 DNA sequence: TGTGCCAGCTCACTACAGATGTACACTGAAGCTTTCTTT.